This T cell receptor beta chain was documented in a study of blood T cell repertoires in COVID-19. Study summary: Samples came from the United States, Italy and Spain, spanning acute and convalescent COVID-19. PBMCs, B-cell-depleted T cells, or T cells were the source of the cDNA or gDNA that made up the material.

There are a few counts of this clone. Per the authors' pipeline: Scientists estimated how many nucleated cells there were by amplifying reference gene primers. Clones were read by immunoSEQ multiplex PCR, and TCRdb kept only the in-frame ones, dropping some. V and J calls and clone size are those listed in that table; D and trimming were worked out from the DNA. The sample has 120,000 or so clones, 85% seen once. Germline V gene sequence: CDR1 LNHDA, CDR2 SQIVND (reference sequence). V was pared by 7 bases and J by 1 base, with 7 bases of the junction left unmatched. The CDR3 runs to 15 residues. The receptor was derived from a man aged 80 or over with active or convalescent COVID-19. The sample was peripheral blood. The chain uses TRBV19 and TRBJ1-1, with TRBD1 identical over 9 bases. CDR3 in DNA: TGTGCCAGTATCGGGACAGGGAGGACGAACACTGAAGCTTTCTTT. This codes for CASIGTGRTNTEAFF.